What follows are 30 T cell receptor beta chains derived from one specimen sequenced in a study of cytotoxic CD8 clonotypes in ibrutinib-treated CLL. Data came from immunoSEQ multiplex PCR; TCRdb stores just in-frame clones and leaves some out. The sample shows 300,000 to 350,000 clones, 80% of them seen only once. The sample in question was PBMCs, obtained before ibrutinib treatment. The receptors come from a human donor with chronic lymphocytic leukemia.

CDR3: CASSPAVAGSYEQYF. CDR3 nucleotides: TGTGCCAGCAGCCCCGCCGTAGCGGGTTCCTACGAGCAGTACTTC. The chain is built from TRBV5-6 and TRBJ2-7; 7 positions match TRBD2. J gave up 1 base and V 4 bases, and 8 bases lay outside the gene matches. CDR1 and CDR2 (germline): SGHDT, YYEEEE. The CDR3 runs to 15 residues.

The chain is built from TRBV5-1 and TRBJ2-3, with D possibly being TRBD2 (5 bases). The germline gives CDR1 SGHRS, CDR2 YFSETQ. The CDR3 sequence is 16 residues long. V lost 4 bases and J 0 bases, leaving 15 bases between the germline ends. The CDR3 sequence: CASSPREGRSTDTQYF. As DNA, the CDR3 is TGCGCCAGCAGCCCCCGGGAAGGGCGCAGCACAGATACGCAGTATTTT.

J is TRBJ1-2 and V is TRBV6-1; D perhaps matches TRBD1 (5 bases). V lost 2 bases and J 11 bases, leaving 15 bases between the germline ends. CDR3 length: 13 residues. Germline values: CDR1 MNHNS, CDR2 SASEGT. The CDR3 loop reads CASSERYGTAYTF. The CDR3 bases are TGTGCCAGCAGTGAAAGGTACGGGACGGCTTACACCTTC.

The chain recombines TRBV4-3 with TRBJ2-7; 7 bases are a match to TRBD1. J lost 1 base, V lost 0 bases, and 6 bases had no gene match. This CDR3 contains 16 residues. Looked up from germline, CDR1 is LGHNA and CDR2 is YSLEER. CDR3 nucleotides: TGCGCCAGCAGCCAAGATCTTAAGGGGGCTTCCTACGAGCAGTACTTC. It encodes CASSQDLKGASYEQYF.

The gene calls are TRBV29-1 and TRBJ2-1; 8 positions agree with TRBD2. V lost 4 bases to trimming and J lost 10 bases; unmatched junction nucleotides: 12. The CDR3 runs to 14 residues. CDR1 is SQVTM and CDR2 is ANQGSEA in the germline V gene. CDR3 loop: CSVAEREFYGEQFF. The CDR3 nucleotides are TGCAGCGTTGCTGAGCGGGAGTTTTATGGGGAGCAGTTCTTC.

The gene calls are TRBV4-1 and TRBJ1-2; no definite D call. The CDR3 is made up of 15 amino acids. Between the trimmed V and J ends, which lost 2 bases and 0 bases, there was a span of 10 bases. The V gene's germline CDR1 is MGHRA and CDR2 YSYEKL. The CDR3 DNA reads as TGCGCCAGCAGCCAACGGACCTTAACTAACTATGGCTACACCTTC. Translation gives CASSQRTLTNYGYTF.

The rearrangement uses TRBV30 and TRBJ1-1, with a weak D call TRBD1 (6 bases). This CDR3 contains 15 residues. Germline V gives CDR1 GTSNPN, CDR2 SVGIG (reference sequence). The V end was cut by 0 bases, the J end by 5 bases, with 16 bases between. The CDR3 here is CAWSVRGGRVTEAFF. DNA for the CDR3: TGTGCCTGGAGTGTACGAGGGGGGCGGGTTACTGAAGCTTTCTTT.

This clone was detected a few times. V gene TRBV4-1 combines with J gene TRBJ1-2; unclear D gene. V was trimmed by 0 bases and J by 9 bases, leaving 8 bases between them. This CDR3 is 12 amino acids long. In germline, CDR1 is MGHRA, CDR2 YSYEKL. CDR3 sequence reads: CASSQDTESYTF. CDR3 sequence (DNA): TGCGCCAGCAGCCAAGATACAGAGAGCTACACCTTC.

The chain joins TRBV18 to TRBJ1-2, with 12 bases identical to TRBD1. With V trimmed by 2 bases and J by 8 bases, 15 bases remained unmatched. There are 18 residues in the CDR3. Germline V gives CDR1 KGHSH, CDR2 LQKENI. The CDR3 nucleotides are TGTGCCAGCTCACCAAAAACCTCCGGGACAGGGGGCGCGGGAGGCTACACCTTC. Translating gives CASSPKTSGTGGAGGYTF.

The CDR3 DNA follows: TGTGCCAGCATCGAGAACACTGAAGCTTTCTTT. Protein sequence: CASIENTEAFF. The rearrangement links TRBV28 to TRBJ1-1, with D hard to call. V was trimmed by 7 bases and J by 1 base, leaving 4 bases between them. The CDR3 is 11 residues long. CDR1 and CDR2 (germline): MDHEN, SYDVKM.

The genes are TRBV29-1 and TRBJ2-7; D is unclear. This CDR3 region has 13 residues. V was pared by 6 bases and J by 2 bases, with 14 bases between. Germline loops: CDR1 SQVTM, CDR2 ANQGSEA. The CDR3 DNA is TGCAGCGTAGCTCCGGGCGCCGCCTACGAGCAGTACTTC. This sequence encodes CSVAPGAAYEQYF.

The chain employs TRBV7-8 and TRBJ2-7, with TRBD2 matching 10 bases. The germline V gene encodes CDR1 SGHVS and CDR2 FQNEAQ. The trim removed 5 bases at V and 3 bases at J, leaving 13 bases unmatched. The CDR3 runs 17 residues. The CDR3 loop reads CASSIQTIAGGRYEQYF. As DNA, the CDR3 is TGTGCCAGCAGCATCCAAACGATAGCGGGAGGTCGCTACGAGCAGTACTTC.

The rearrangement joins TRBV27 to TRBJ2-2; no definite D call. V lost 4 bases to trimming and J lost 8 bases, with 14 bases between them. Germline V gives CDR1 MNHEY, CDR2 SMNVEV (reference sequence). The CDR3 totals 14 residues. The CDR3 is CASSYRTPGGELFF. Here the CDR3 DNA reads TGTGCCAGCAGTTACCGGACGCCGGGTGGGGAGCTGTTTTTT.

The chain has TRBV25-1 and TRBJ2-1, with 7 nucleotides matching TRBD1. The junction had 8 bases not matched to a gene; V was cut back by 5 bases and J by 7 bases. The CDR3 sequence is 14 residues long. Germline CDR1 MGHDK, CDR2 SYGVNS. The chain's CDR3 is CASSIRDRTNEQFF. The CDR3 DNA follows: TGTGCCAGCAGTATCCGGGACAGAACAAATGAGCAGTTCTTC.

V usage is TRBV5-6 and J usage is TRBJ2-3; TRBD2 matches 8 bases. With V trimmed by 4 bases and J by 4 bases, 5 bases remained unmatched. This CDR3 comprises 14 residues. CDR1 is SGHDT and CDR2 is YYEEEE in the germline V gene. Written as DNA, the CDR3 is TGTGCCAGCAGCCAGGGACTAGTGGCAGATACGCAGTATTTT. Its protein product is CASSQGLVADTQYF.

The V and J genes are TRBV4-3 and TRBJ2-7, with TRBD1 as a possible D gene (6 bases). The V gene lost 2 bases and the J gene lost 3 bases, with 11 bases spanning the gap. CDR1 LGHNA and CDR2 YSLEER come from the germline V gene. The CDR3 spans 14 residues. In DNA form, the CDR3 reads TGCGCCAGCAGCCAATATCGGACAGACTACGAGCAGTACTTC. This codes for CASSQYRTDYEQYF.

The genes are TRBV7-2 and TRBJ2-7; 9 bases match TRBD2. Germline V gives CDR1 SGHTA, CDR2 FQGNSA. V shed 5 bases, J shed 0 bases, and the junction held 8 bases outside the gene matches. The CDR3 spans 16 residues. The CDR3 bases are TGTGCCAGCAGCCAGCGGACTAGCGTGAGCTCCTACGAGCAGTACTTC. Translating gives CASSQRTSVSSYEQYF.

This sequence joins TRBV2 and TRBJ2-5; D possibly corresponds to TRBD1 (5 bases). The CDR3 contains 11 residues. Germline CDR1 SNHLY, CDR2 FYNNEI. V lost 7 bases and J lost 7, with 10 bases in between. CDR3: CASIFQGTQYF. DNA of the CDR3: TGTGCCAGCATTTTCCAGGGGACCCAGTACTTC.

The chain couples TRBV5-6 to TRBJ1-5; tentatively, D is TRBD1 (5 bases). From germline, CDR1 is SGHDT and CDR2 YYEEEE. Trimming took off 1 base at V and 3 bases at J, with 17 bases between the two ends. This CDR3 spans 17 amino acids. CDR3 residues: CASSLLGRSRYNQPQHF. CDR3 DNA: TGTGCCAGCAGCTTGTTGGGGCGGTCCAGATACAATCAGCCCCAGCATTTT.

The table lists this clone with a few counts. The V call is TRBV15, the J call TRBJ1-5; D not certain. Per the germline V gene, CDR1 is LNHNV and CDR2 is YYDKDF (reference sequence). With 0 bases removed from V and 6 bases from J, the gap between germline ends came to 12 bases. The CDR3 spans 15 residues. The CDR3 here is CATSRDGVSAQPQHF. CDR3 bases: TGTGCCACCAGCAGAGATGGAGTATCGGCTCAGCCCCAGCATTTT.

The CDR3: CASSESQGTGNTIYF. In DNA, the CDR3 is TGTGCCAGCAGTGAAAGCCAGGGAACGGGAAACACCATATATTTT. The V call is TRBV6-1, the J call TRBJ1-3, with TRBD1 as a possible D gene (5 bases). CDR1 is MNHNS and CDR2 is SASEGT in the germline V gene. The CDR3 sequence is 15 residues long. Trimming cost V 2 bases and J 4 bases, with 12 bases left between them.

V is TRBV7-6 and J is TRBJ1-5, with D unresolved. With 1 base removed from V and 6 bases from J, the gap between germline ends came to 4 bases. In germline, CDR1 is SGHVS, CDR2 FNYEAQ. The CDR3 contains 12 residues. The CDR3 is CASSLGGQPQHF. The CDR3 DNA sequence: TGTGCCAGCAGCTTAGGAGGTCAGCCCCAGCATTTT.

The rearrangement uses TRBV7-8 and TRBJ2-7; D is undetermined. Germline CDR1 SGHVS, CDR2 FQNEAQ. The CDR3 runs to 15 residues. V dropped 5 bases and J dropped 0 bases, with 14 bases sitting between them. The CDR3 sequence is CASSPRWVPSYEQYF. CDR3 DNA sequence: TGTGCCAGCAGCCCCAGGTGGGTCCCCTCCTACGAGCAGTACTTC. Supplemented by reference TRBV7-8 and TRBJ2-7, the full variable domain reads GAGVSQSPRYKVAKRGQDVALRCDPISGHVSLFWYQQALGQGPEFLTYFQNEAQLDKSGLPSDRFFAERPEGSVSTLKIQRTQQEDSAVYLCASSPRWVPSYEQYFGPGTRLTVT.

This chain uses TRBV9 with TRBJ2-3, with D uncertain. Germline CDR1 SGDLS, CDR2 YYNGEE. The V gene lost 3 bases and the J gene lost 4 bases, with 12 bases spanning the gap. This CDR3 spans 14 amino acids. CDR3 amino acids: CASSAGLSSDTQYF. CDR3 sequence (DNA): TGTGCCAGCAGCGCGGGCCTATCCTCAGATACGCAGTATTTT.

Here the CDR3 reads CASSRNTDTQYF. In nucleotides, the CDR3 is TGTGCCAGCAGCCGGAACACAGATACGCAGTATTTT. J is TRBJ2-3 and V is TRBV7-9; D gene unclear. The CDR3 consists of 12 residues. Trimming took 5 bases from V and 2 from J, leaving 5 bases between them. Germline V gives CDR1 SEHNR, CDR2 FQNEAQ (reference sequence).

Notes on this clone: Other DNA sequences from this sample encode an identical CDR3 as well. The chain carries TRBV7-8 and TRBJ2-5; D not resolved. This CDR3 contains 11 residues. The V gene's germline CDR1 is SGHVS and CDR2 FQNEAQ. V gave up 4 bases and J gave up 4 bases, with 4 bases separating them. CDR3 loop: CASSSRETQYF. The CDR3 nucleotides read TGTGCCAGCAGCTCAAGAGAGACCCAGTACTTC.

V gene TRBV29-1 combines with J gene TRBJ2-7; 7 bases fit TRBD1. The CDR3 is made up of 13 amino acids. Looked up from germline, CDR1 is SQVTM and CDR2 is ANQGSEA. V lost 1 base to trimming and J lost 6 bases; unmatched junction nucleotides: 6. The CDR3 bases are TGCAGCGTTGAAGTTGCCAGGGGGAGCGAGCAGTACTTC. Translated, it gives CSVEVARGSEQYF.

The V and J genes are TRBV29-1 and TRBJ2-1; D may be TRBD2 (5 bases). Germline assignment: CDR1 SQVTM and CDR2 ANQGSEA. Trimming pared 2 bases from V and 6 bases from J, leaving 14 bases between. This CDR3 is built from 14 residues. CDR3 amino acids: CSVERSGFSNEQFF. The CDR3 region has the DNA TGCAGCGTTGAAAGAAGCGGATTCTCCAATGAGCAGTTCTTC.

The V gene is TRBV9, the J gene TRBJ2-7; D remains ambiguous. V lost 4 bases to trimming and J lost 0 bases, with 5 bases between them. CDR1 is SGDLS, CDR2 YYNGEE, per germline. The CDR3 runs 12 residues. CDR3 protein: CASSRDSYEQYF. CDR3 sequence (DNA): TGTGCCAGCAGCCGTGACTCCTACGAGCAGTACTTC. The entire variable domain, with the rest obtained from reference TRBV9 and TRBJ2-7, is as follows: DSGVTQTPKHLITATGQRVTLRCSPRSGDLSVYWYQQSLDQGLQFLIQYYNGEERAKGNILERFSAQQFPDLHSELNLSSLELGDSALYFCASSRDSYEQYFGPGTRLTVT.

The J gene is TRBJ2-7, the V gene TRBV5-5; D possibly corresponds to TRBD1 (6 bases). The CDR3 totals 15 residues. Between the trimmed V and J ends, which lost 5 bases and 0 bases, there was a span of 15 bases. The germline V gene encodes CDR1 SGHKS and CDR2 YYEKEE (reference sequence). The CDR3 DNA is TGTGCCAGCAGGGCCCAGGGGTTCCCCTCCTACGAGCAGTACTTC. Its protein is CASRAQGFPSYEQYF.